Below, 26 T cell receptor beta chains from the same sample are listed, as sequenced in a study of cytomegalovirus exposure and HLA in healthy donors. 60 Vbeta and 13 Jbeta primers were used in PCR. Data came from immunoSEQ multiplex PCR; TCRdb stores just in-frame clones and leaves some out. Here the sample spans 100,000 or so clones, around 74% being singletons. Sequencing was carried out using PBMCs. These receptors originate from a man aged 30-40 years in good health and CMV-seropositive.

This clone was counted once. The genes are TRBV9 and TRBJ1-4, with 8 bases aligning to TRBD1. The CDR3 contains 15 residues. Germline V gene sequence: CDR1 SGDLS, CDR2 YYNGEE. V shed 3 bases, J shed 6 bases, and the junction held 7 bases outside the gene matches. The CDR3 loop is CASSDQQGGYEKLFF. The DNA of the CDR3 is TGTGCCAGCAGCGACCAACAGGGGGGGTATGAAAAACTGTTTTTT. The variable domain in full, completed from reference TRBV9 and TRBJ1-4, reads DSGVTQTPKHLITATGQRVTLRCSPRSGDLSVYWYQQSLDQGLQFLIQYYNGEERAKGNILERFSAQQFPDLHSELNLSSLELGDSALYFCASSDQQGGYEKLFFGSGTQLSVL.

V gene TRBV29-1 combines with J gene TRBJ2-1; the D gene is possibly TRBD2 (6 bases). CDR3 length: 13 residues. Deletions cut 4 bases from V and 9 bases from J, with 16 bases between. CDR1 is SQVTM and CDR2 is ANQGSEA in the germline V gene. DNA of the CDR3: TGCAGCGTTGGGGGAGGCCTAGGATTTGAGCAGTTCTTC. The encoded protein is CSVGGGLGFEQFF.

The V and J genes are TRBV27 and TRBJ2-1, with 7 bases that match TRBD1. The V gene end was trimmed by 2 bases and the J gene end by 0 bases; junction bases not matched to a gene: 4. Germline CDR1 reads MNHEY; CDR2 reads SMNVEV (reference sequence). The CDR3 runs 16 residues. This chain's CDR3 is CASSLRGTVSYNEQFF. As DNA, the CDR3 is TGTGCCAGCAGTTTAAGGGGGACAGTCTCCTACAATGAGCAGTTCTTC.

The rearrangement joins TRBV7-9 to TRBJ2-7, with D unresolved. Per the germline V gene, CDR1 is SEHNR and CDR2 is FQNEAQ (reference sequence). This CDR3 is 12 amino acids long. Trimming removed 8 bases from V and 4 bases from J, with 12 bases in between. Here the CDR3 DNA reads TGTGCCAGCTCCACCGGGTTTTACGAGCAGTACTTC. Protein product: CASSTGFYEQYF.

The CDR3 region is CASSLDGAGGTYGYTF. The CDR3 DNA reads as TGTGCCAGCAGCTTAGATGGGGCAGGGGGCACCTATGGCTACACCTTC. This sequence joins TRBV11-2 and TRBJ1-2; 8 bases align to TRBD1. Trimming at V came to 0 bases and at J to 4 bases, leaving 7 bases not matched to a gene. CDR1 is SGHAT, CDR2 FQNNGV, per germline. CDR3 length equals 16 residues.

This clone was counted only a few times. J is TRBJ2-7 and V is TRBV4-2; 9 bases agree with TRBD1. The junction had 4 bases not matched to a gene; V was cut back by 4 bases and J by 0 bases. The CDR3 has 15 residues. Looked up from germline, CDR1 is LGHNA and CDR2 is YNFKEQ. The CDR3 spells CASSRTGDLSYEQYF. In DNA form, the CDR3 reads TGTGCCAGCAGCCGGACAGGGGACCTCTCCTACGAGCAGTACTTC.

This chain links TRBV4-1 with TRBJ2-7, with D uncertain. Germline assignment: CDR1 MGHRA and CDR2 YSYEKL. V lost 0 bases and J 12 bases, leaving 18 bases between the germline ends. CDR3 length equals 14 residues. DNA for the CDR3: TGCGCCAGCAGCCAAGATCTTACACATCCAGGCAGGTACTTC. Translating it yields CASSQDLTHPGRYF.

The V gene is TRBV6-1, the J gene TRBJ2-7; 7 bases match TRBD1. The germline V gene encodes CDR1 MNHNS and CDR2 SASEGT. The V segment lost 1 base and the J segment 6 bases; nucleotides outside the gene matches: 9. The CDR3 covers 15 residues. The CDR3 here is CASSEVGTGVSEQYF. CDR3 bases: TGTGCCAGCAGTGAAGTAGGAACAGGGGTAAGCGAGCAGTACTTC.

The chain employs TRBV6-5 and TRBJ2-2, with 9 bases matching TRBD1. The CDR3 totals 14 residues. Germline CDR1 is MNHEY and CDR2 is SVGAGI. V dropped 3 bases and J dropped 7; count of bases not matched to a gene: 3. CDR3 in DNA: TGTGCCAGCAGTTATTCGGGACAGGGCGGGGAGCTGTTTTTT. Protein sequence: CASSYSGQGGELFF.

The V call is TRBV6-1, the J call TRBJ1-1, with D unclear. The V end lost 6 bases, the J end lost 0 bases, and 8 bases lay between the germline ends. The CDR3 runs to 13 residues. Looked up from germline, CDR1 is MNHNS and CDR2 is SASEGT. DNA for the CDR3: TGTGCCAGCAGGGCTGGAGTGAACACTGAAGCTTTCTTT. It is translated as CASRAGVNTEAFF.

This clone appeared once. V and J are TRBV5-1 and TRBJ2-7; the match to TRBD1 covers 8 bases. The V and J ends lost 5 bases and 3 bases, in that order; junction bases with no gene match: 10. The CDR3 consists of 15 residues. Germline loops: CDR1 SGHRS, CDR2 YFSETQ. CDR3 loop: CASSMDRVENYEQYF. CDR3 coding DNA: TGCGCCAGCAGTATGGACAGGGTCGAGAACTACGAGCAGTACTTC.

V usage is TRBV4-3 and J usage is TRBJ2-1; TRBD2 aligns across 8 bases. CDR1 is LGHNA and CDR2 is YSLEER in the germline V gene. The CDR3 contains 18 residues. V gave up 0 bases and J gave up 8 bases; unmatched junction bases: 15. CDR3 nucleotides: TGCGCCAGCAGCCAAGATGGTTGGTGGGGACTAGTCAGGGATGAGCAGTTCTTC. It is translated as CASSQDGWWGLVRDEQFF.

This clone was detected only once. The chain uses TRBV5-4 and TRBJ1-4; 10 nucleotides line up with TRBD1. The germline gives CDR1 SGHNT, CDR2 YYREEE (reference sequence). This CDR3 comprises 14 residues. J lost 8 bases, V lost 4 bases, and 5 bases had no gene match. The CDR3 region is CASSPGQGQEKLFF. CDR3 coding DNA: TGTGCCAGCAGCCCGGGACAGGGGCAGGAAAAACTGTTTTTT. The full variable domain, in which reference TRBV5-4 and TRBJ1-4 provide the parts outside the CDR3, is ETGVTQSPTHLIKTRGQQVTLRCSSQSGHNTVSWYQQALGQGPQFIFQYYREEENGRGNFPPRFSGLQFPNYSSELNVNALELDDSALYLCASSPGQGQEKLFFGSGTQLSVL.

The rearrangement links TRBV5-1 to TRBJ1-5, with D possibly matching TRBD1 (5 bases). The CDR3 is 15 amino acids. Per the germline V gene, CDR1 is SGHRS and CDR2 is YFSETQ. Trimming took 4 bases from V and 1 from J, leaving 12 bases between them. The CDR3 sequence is CASSAQGGSNQPQHF. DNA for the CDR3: TGCGCCAGCAGCGCCCAGGGTGGAAGCAATCAGCCCCAGCATTTT.

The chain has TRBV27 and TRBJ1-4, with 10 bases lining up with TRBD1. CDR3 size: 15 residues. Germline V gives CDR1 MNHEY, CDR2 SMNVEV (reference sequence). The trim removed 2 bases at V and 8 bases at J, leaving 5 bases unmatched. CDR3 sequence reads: CASSLGQGVREKLFF. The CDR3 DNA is TGTGCCAGCAGTTTAGGACAGGGGGTGAGAGAAAAACTGTTTTTT.

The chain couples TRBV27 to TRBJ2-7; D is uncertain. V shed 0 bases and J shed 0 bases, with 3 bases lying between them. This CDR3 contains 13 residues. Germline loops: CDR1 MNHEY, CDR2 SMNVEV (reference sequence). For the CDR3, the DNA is TGTGCCAGCAGTTTATCCATCTCCTACGAGCAGTACTTC. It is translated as CASSLSISYEQYF.

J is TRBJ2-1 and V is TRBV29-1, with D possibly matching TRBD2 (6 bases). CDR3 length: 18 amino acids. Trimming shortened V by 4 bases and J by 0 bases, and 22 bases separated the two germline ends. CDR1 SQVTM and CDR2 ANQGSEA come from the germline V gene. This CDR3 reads CSVARGGRRESSYNEQFF. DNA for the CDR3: TGCAGCGTTGCCCGTGGGGGTCGTCGGGAGAGCTCCTACAATGAGCAGTTCTTC.

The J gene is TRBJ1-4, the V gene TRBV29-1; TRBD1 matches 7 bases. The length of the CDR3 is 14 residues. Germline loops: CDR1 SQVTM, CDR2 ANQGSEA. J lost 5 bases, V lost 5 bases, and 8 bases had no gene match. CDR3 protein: CSVNRQGHNEKLFF. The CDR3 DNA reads TGCAGCGTTAATAGACAGGGCCACAATGAAAAACTGTTTTTT.

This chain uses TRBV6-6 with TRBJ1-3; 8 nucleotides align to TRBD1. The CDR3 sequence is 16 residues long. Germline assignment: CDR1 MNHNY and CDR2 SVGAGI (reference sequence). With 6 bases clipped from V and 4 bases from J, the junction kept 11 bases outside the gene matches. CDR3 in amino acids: CASRDDPGGTGNTIYF. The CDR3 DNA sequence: TGTGCCAGCAGGGACGATCCAGGGGGCACGGGAAACACCATATATTTT.

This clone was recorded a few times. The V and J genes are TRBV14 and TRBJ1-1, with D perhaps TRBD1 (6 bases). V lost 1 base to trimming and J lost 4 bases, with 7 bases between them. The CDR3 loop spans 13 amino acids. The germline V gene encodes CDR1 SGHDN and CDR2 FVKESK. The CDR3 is CASSQGQVTEAFF. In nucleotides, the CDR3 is TGTGCCAGCAGCCAAGGACAGGTCACTGAAGCTTTCTTT.

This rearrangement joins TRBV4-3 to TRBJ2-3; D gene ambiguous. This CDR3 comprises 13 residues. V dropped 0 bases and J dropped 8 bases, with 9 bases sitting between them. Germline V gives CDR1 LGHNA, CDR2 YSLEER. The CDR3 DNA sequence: TGCGCCAGCAGCCAAGATTTTGGCCCTACGCAGTATTTT. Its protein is CASSQDFGPTQYF.

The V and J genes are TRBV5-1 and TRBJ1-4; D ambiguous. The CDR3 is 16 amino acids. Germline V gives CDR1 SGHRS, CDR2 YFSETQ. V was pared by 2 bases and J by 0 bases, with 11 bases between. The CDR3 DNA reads TGCGCCAGCAGCTTCGGGTCCACCTCAACTAATGAAAAACTGTTTTTT. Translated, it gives CASSFGSTSTNEKLFF. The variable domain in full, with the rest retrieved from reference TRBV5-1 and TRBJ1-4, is KAGVTQTPRYLIKTRGQQVTLSCSPISGHRSVSWYQQTPGQGLQFLFEYFSETQRNKGNFPGRFSGRQFSNSRSEMNVSTLELGDSALYLCASSFGSTSTNEKLFFGSGTQLSVL.

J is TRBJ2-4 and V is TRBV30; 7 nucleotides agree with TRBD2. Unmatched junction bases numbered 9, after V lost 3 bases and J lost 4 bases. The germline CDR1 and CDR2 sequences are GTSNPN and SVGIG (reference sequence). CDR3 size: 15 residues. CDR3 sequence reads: CAWSPGTNRKNIQYF. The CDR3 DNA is TGTGCCTGGAGCCCGGGGACTAATCGGAAAAACATTCAGTACTTC.

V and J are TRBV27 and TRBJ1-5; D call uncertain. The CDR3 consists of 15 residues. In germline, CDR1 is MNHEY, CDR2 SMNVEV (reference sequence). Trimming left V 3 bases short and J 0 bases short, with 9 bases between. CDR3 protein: CASSLRGDSNQPQHF. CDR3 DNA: TGTGCCAGCAGTTTGCGGGGAGATAGCAATCAGCCCCAGCATTTT.

DNA of the CDR3: TGTGCCAGCAGCCCAAGGACAGGGCTTAATGAAAAACTGTTTTTT. Its protein product is CASSPRTGLNEKLFF. The chain recombines TRBV11-2 with TRBJ1-4; 8 nucleotides align to TRBD1. CDR1 SGHAT and CDR2 FQNNGV come from the germline V gene. This CDR3 has 15 residues. The J segment lost 4 bases and the V segment lost 5 bases, leaving 6 bases of the junction unmatched.

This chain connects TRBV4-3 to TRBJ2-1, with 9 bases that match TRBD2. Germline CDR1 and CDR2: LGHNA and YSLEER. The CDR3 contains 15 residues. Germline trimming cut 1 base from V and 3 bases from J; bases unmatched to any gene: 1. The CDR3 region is CASSQASGDYNEQFF. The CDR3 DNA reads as TGCGCCAGCAGCCAAGCTAGCGGGGACTACAATGAGCAGTTCTTC.